These 27 T cell receptor beta chains were all obtained from the same sample, sequenced in a study of blood T cell repertoires in COVID-19. Only in-frame clones appear in the TCRdb table, and some are missing; sequencing was by immunoSEQ multiplex PCR. Of around 300,000 clones listed, approximately 88% are singletons. The sample taken for sequencing was peripheral blood. The receptors were gathered from a woman under 40 with COVID-19, enrolled during active disease.

The chain combines TRBV11-2 with TRBJ1-2; perhaps TRBD1 as D (6 bases). Trimming stripped 3 bases from V and 4 bases from J, with 9 bases between. Germline V gene sequence: CDR1 SGHAT, CDR2 FQNNGV. The CDR3 consists of 13 residues. The CDR3 region has the DNA TGTGCCAGCAGCTTGGACAGCCTCTATGGCTACACCTTC. Protein product: CASSLDSLYGYTF.

V usage is TRBV11-2 and J usage is TRBJ2-1; tentative D call: TRBD2 (6 bases). Trimming removed 5 bases from V and 4 bases from J, with 15 bases in between. Germline lookup yields CDR1 SGHAT and CDR2 FQNNGV. CDR3 length equals 15 residues. The CDR3 loop is CASSRSGVPYNEQFF. Written as DNA, the CDR3 is TGTGCCAGCAGCCGTAGCGGAGTGCCATACAATGAGCAGTTCTTC.

For this clone: This same CDR3 is encoded by further DNA sequences in the sample. The chain couples TRBV7-7 to TRBJ1-5; no firm D call. The V gene's germline CDR1 is SSHAT and CDR2 FNYEAQ (reference sequence). V gave up 6 bases and J gave up 10 bases, with 22 bases separating them. The CDR3 loop spans 15 amino acids. The chain's CDR3 is CASSQREGKGQPQHF. The CDR3 DNA sequence: TGTGCCAGCAGTCAAAGGGAGGGCAAGGGTCAACCCCAGCATTTT.

The chain has TRBV11-2 and TRBJ1-6; no reliable D call. This CDR3 has 16 residues. Trimming took off 5 bases at V and 0 bases at J, with 11 bases between the two ends. The germline V gene encodes CDR1 SGHAT and CDR2 FQNNGV. The CDR3 region is CASSPRPISYNSPLHF. The CDR3 region has the DNA TGTGCCAGCAGCCCGAGGCCGATCTCCTATAATTCACCCCTCCACTTT.

V and J are TRBV6-5 and TRBJ1-5; TRBD1 aligns across 7 bases. The CDR3 runs to 13 residues. Germline CDR1 and CDR2: MNHEY and SVGAGI. V trimming: 8 bases; J trimming: 3 bases; junction bases outside the gene matches: 4. CDR3 residues: CASARGPNQPQHF. The CDR3, as DNA: TGTGCCAGCGCGAGGGGGCCCAATCAGCCCCAGCATTTT.

DNA for the CDR3: TGCGCCAGCAGTGACGGGGTTTGGAGGAGTGGAACGAACACTGAAGCTTTCTTT. It translates to CASSDGVWRSGTNTEAFF. This chain uses TRBV10-1 with TRBJ1-1; D is uncertain. Germline CDR1 and CDR2: WNHNN and SYGVQD (reference sequence). V lost 3 bases, J lost 1 base, and 21 bases lay in between. The CDR3 length is 18 residues.

CDR3 sequence reads: CATSPTGQEPVNSPLHF. Here the CDR3 DNA reads TGTGCCACCAGTCCTACCGGACAGGAGCCAGTAAATTCACCCCTCCACTTT. This sequence joins TRBV24-1 and TRBJ1-6, with 7 bases identical to TRBD1. Germline V gene lookup returns CDR1 KGHDR and CDR2 SFDVKD. This CDR3 has 17 amino acids. The J segment lost 7 bases and the V segment lost 6 bases, leaving 14 bases of the junction unmatched.

The CDR3 nucleotides are TGTGCCAGCAGCTCAACCGTACAGAACACCGGGGAGCTGTTTTTT. Translation: CASSSTVQNTGELFF. V is TRBV7-8 and J is TRBJ2-2; D not resolved. The CDR3 covers 15 residues. Germline CDR1 and CDR2: SGHVS and FQNEAQ. V lost 4 bases, J lost 1 base, and 10 bases lay in between. Complete variable domain (other parts from reference TRBV7-8 and TRBJ2-2): GAGVSQSPRYKVAKRGQDVALRCDPISGHVSLFWYQQALGQGPEFLTYFQNEAQLDKSGLPSDRFFAERPEGSVSTLKIQRTQQEDSAVYLCASSSTVQNTGELFFGEGSRLTVL.

The chain couples TRBV4-3 to TRBJ2-5; no clear D gene. The CDR3 runs 14 residues. V dropped 0 bases and J dropped 7 bases, with 12 bases sitting between them. Germline V lookup: CDR1 LGHNA, CDR2 YSLEER. The CDR3 region has the DNA TGCGCCAGCAGCCAAGAGAACTGGTCGGGGACCCAGTACTTC. This sequence encodes CASSQENWSGTQYF.

This clone has only a few counts. The chain joins TRBV20-1 to TRBJ1-2; D is undetermined. V was clipped by 3 bases and J by 7 bases, with 9 bases between them. The germline gives CDR1 DFQATT, CDR2 SNEGSKA (reference sequence). The CDR3 length is 11 residues. CDR3 sequence (DNA): TGCAGTGCTAGGGCCTCTCGTGGCTACACCTTC. Its protein is CSARASRGYTF.

The chain combines TRBV5-4 with TRBJ1-1; 8 bases fit TRBD1. V shed 4 bases and J 5 bases; nucleotides not matched to a gene: 10. The length of the CDR3 is 15 residues. Germline V gene lookup returns CDR1 SGHNT and CDR2 YYREEE (reference sequence). Written as DNA, the CDR3 is TGTGCCAGCAGCCGCGACAGGGGCTTAGGAACTGAAGCTTTCTTT. Translating gives CASSRDRGLGTEAFF.

CDR3 DNA sequence: TGTGCCAGCAGCCCTAGACAGGGGGTGGACTATGGCTACACCTTC. It translates to CASSPRQGVDYGYTF. J is TRBJ1-2 and V is TRBV11-3; TRBD1 matches at 9 bases. This CDR3 is 15 amino acids long. Germline CDR1 and CDR2: SGHNT and YENEEA. Trimming took 5 bases from V and 3 from J; bases not matched to a gene: 7.

This sequence joins TRBV7-8 and TRBJ1-5, with D uncertain. Germline values: CDR1 SGHVS, CDR2 FQNEAQ. This CDR3 has 16 amino acids. Trimming cost V 2 bases and J 2 bases, with 13 bases left between them. As DNA, the CDR3 is TGTGCCAGCAGCTTATTGAGGGATGGGGGCAATCAGCCCCAGCATTTT. Amino acid sequence: CASSLLRDGGNQPQHF.

This rearrangement joins TRBV29-1 to TRBJ2-5, with a possible D match to TRBD1 (7 bases). Germline values: CDR1 SQVTM, CDR2 ANQGSEA. V was trimmed by 6 bases and J by 8 bases, leaving 19 bases between them. This CDR3 comprises 13 residues. This CDR3 reads CSVGGQTRGTQYF. The CDR3 nucleotides read TGCAGCGTCGGGGGACAGACGCGTGGAACCCAGTACTTC.

The V and J genes are TRBV7-8 and TRBJ2-7, with D tentatively TRBD2 (5 bases). Trimming removed 1 base from V and 4 bases from J, with 8 bases in between. Looked up from germline, CDR1 is SGHVS and CDR2 is FQNEAQ. The CDR3 spans 13 residues. The CDR3: CASSLEEGYEQYF. The CDR3 bases are TGTGCCAGCAGCTTAGAAGAGGGATACGAGCAGTACTTC.

This clone was picked up one time. The sample holds other DNA sequences that translate to the same CDR3. The V gene is TRBV19, the J gene TRBJ1-2; the match to TRBD1 covers 8 bases. The ends lost 1 base at V and 0 bases at J; junction bases unmatched: 1. This CDR3 region has 15 residues. Per the germline V gene, CDR1 is LNHDA and CDR2 is SQIVND (reference sequence). CDR3 coding DNA: TGTGCCAGTAGTATAGGGACAGGGACTAACTATGGCTACACCTTC. This encodes CASSIGTGTNYGYTF.

The V gene is TRBV4-3, the J gene TRBJ1-6, with no clear D. Germline CDR1 is LGHNA and CDR2 is YSLEER. The CDR3 runs 17 residues. Trimming took 2 bases from V and 6 from J, leaving 17 bases between them. The CDR3 sequence is CASSQFFDEGFNSPLHF. CDR3 bases: TGCGCCAGCAGCCAATTTTTCGACGAGGGATTTAATTCACCCCTCCACTTT.

This chain connects TRBV12-3 or TRBV12-4 to TRBJ1-6; D unclear. The CDR3 runs to 13 residues. The ends were cut back, 0 bases at V and 8 bases at J, with 5 bases in the middle. The DNA of the CDR3 is TGTGCCAGCAGTTTAGCCCGGGATTCACCCCTCCACTTT. This gives the protein CASSLARDSPLHF.

The chain uses TRBV5-4 and TRBJ2-1, with D possibly TRBD1 on 5 matching bases. V was clipped by 2 bases and J by 4 bases, with 7 bases between them. From germline, CDR1 is SGHNT and CDR2 YYREEE (reference sequence). The CDR3 has 13 residues. CDR3 sequence: CASSFGQYNEQFF. CDR3 coding DNA: TGTGCCAGCAGCTTCGGACAATACAATGAGCAGTTCTTC.

The V call is TRBV27, the J call TRBJ1-2; TRBD1 matches 8 bases. V shed 8 bases and J 2 bases; nucleotides not matched to a gene: 10. The CDR3 is 15 residues long. Germline CDR1 is MNHEY and CDR2 is SMNVEV (reference sequence). The CDR3 sequence: CASASDRVLNYGYTF. CDR3 in DNA: TGTGCCAGCGCCTCGGACAGGGTTCTAAACTATGGCTACACCTTC.

The gene calls are TRBV11-2 and TRBJ2-2; D gene unclear. CDR1 SGHAT and CDR2 FQNNGV come from the germline V gene. This CDR3 region has 14 residues. The V gene lost 3 bases and the J gene lost 1 base, with 6 bases spanning the gap. Here the CDR3 reads CASSLYGNTGELFF. CDR3 nucleotides: TGTGCCAGCAGCTTGTACGGGAACACCGGGGAGCTGTTTTTT.

The chain carries TRBV5-5 and TRBJ1-1; D unresolved. This CDR3 is 16 amino acids long. V gave up 0 bases and J gave up 1 base, with 13 bases separating them. CDR1 is SGHKS, CDR2 YYEKEE, per germline (reference sequence). CDR3 in amino acids: CASSLVAGLGNTEAFF. The DNA of the CDR3 is TGTGCCAGCAGCTTGGTAGCGGGGTTAGGGAACACTGAAGCTTTCTTT.

This chain uses TRBV2 with TRBJ1-2; D call uncertain. There are 15 residues in the CDR3. Trimming stripped 5 bases from V and 6 bases from J, with 19 bases between. Germline-derived CDR1 and CDR2 are SNHLY and FYNNEI. This CDR3 is CASSSTAPGNHGYTF. The CDR3 DNA sequence: TGTGCCAGCAGTTCAACAGCCCCGGGGAATCATGGCTACACCTTC.

The V gene is TRBV7-9, the J gene TRBJ1-1; tentatively, D is TRBD1 (5 bases). Between the trimmed V and J ends, which lost 7 bases and 10 bases, there was a span of 16 bases. This CDR3 is built from 12 residues. Germline CDR1 is SEHNR and CDR2 is FQNEAQ (reference sequence). CDR3 sequence: CASTRPPQGAFF. In DNA, the CDR3 is TGTGCCAGCACGCGACCCCCTCAGGGAGCTTTCTTT.

V usage is TRBV5-1 and J usage is TRBJ1-2; a weak D match, TRBD1 (5 bases). Germline loops: CDR1 SGHRS, CDR2 YFSETQ. The CDR3 spans 15 residues. Trimming left V 4 bases short and J 7 bases short, with 20 bases between. This chain's CDR3 is CASSLNSYGTSGYTF. The CDR3 DNA reads TGCGCCAGCAGCCTAAACAGTTATGGGACTAGTGGCTACACCTTC.

In nucleotides, the CDR3 is TGTGCCAGCAGTCCGACCCGGGACAGGTGGAACCAAGAGACCCAGTACTTC. Translating gives CASSPTRDRWNQETQYF. The chain couples TRBV11-3 to TRBJ2-5; 8 nucleotides agree with TRBD1. There are 17 residues in the CDR3. J was trimmed by 0 bases and V by 6 bases; bases with no gene match: 12. Germline V gene lookup returns CDR1 SGHNT and CDR2 YENEEA. Variable domain in full (rest from reference TRBV11-3 and TRBJ2-5): EAGVVQSPRYKIIEKKQPVAFWCNPISGHNTLYWYLQNLGQGPELLIRYENEEAVDDSQLPKDRFSAERLKGVDSTLKIQPAELGDSAVYLCASSPTRDRWNQETQYFGPGTRLLVL.

The CDR3 DNA reads as TGTGCCAGCAAATCACAGCTACCGAACACTGAAGCTTTCTTT. This codes for CASKSQLPNTEAFF. The V call is TRBV27, the J call TRBJ1-1; D uncertain. The germline CDR1 and CDR2 sequences are MNHEY and SMNVEV (reference sequence). This CDR3 spans 14 amino acids. Trimming took 7 bases from V and 1 from J, leaving 13 bases between them.